These 21 T cell receptor beta chains originate from one sample sequenced in a study of CD8 T cells in Susac syndrome. Reverse transcription used roughly 0.5 to 1 ug RNA and random hexamers. TCRdb called the immunoSEQ multiplex PCR reads again in MiXCR, with one record for every CDR3 protein. Altogether around 140,000 distinct CDR3 sequences are present, 65% to 90% being singletons, with the ten largest covering about 0.51%. Material: CD8+ T cells from PBMCs. The receptors were gathered from a human donor with multiple sclerosis.

The rearrangement uses TRBV18 and TRBJ1-5, with no clear D. The CDR3 is made up of 17 amino acids. V dropped 2 bases and J dropped 4 bases, with 18 bases sitting between them. CDR1 and CDR2 (germline): KGHSH, LQKENI. The CDR3 reads CASSPARGPQWNQPQHF. CDR3 nucleotides: TGTGCCAGCTCACCAGCGCGCGGACCTCAATGGAATCAGCCCCAGCATTTT. Using reference TRBV18 and TRBJ1-5 for the parts outside the CDR3, the full variable domain is NAGVMQNPRHLVRRRGQEARLRCSPMKGHSHVYWYRQLPEEGLKFMVYLQKENIIDESGMPKERFSAEFPKEGPSILRIQQVVRGDSAAYFCASSPARGPQWNQPQHFGDGTRLSIL.

This sequence joins TRBV29-1 and TRBJ2-3; tentative D call: TRBD1 (5 bases). The CDR3 sequence is 11 residues long. Trimming removed 4 bases from V and 6 bases from J, with 8 bases in between. The germline CDR1 and CDR2 sequences are SQVTM and ANQGSEA. The CDR3 region is CSVVQDDTQYF. In nucleotides, the CDR3 is TGCAGCGTTGTACAGGATGATACGCAGTATTTT.

The chain links TRBV19 to TRBJ2-1; TRBD2 matches at 7 bases. The V and J ends lost 6 bases and 4 bases, in that order; junction bases with no gene match: 3. Germline lookup yields CDR1 LNHDA and CDR2 SQIVND (reference sequence). There are 13 residues in the CDR3. CDR3 sequence reads: CASRWGGYNEQFF. Written as DNA, the CDR3 is TGTGCCAGTAGATGGGGGGGGTACAATGAGCAGTTCTTC.

The chain is built from TRBV19 and TRBJ1-4; D remains unclear. The V end lost 7 bases, the J end lost 0 bases, and 12 bases lay between the germline ends. CDR1 and CDR2 from the germline V gene are LNHDA and SQIVND (reference sequence). The CDR3 is 15 amino acids. The CDR3 coding sequence is TGTGCCAGTATGCGAGAACCTTCAACTAATGAAAAACTGTTTTTT. Amino acid sequence: CASMREPSTNEKLFF.

The chain recombines TRBV19 with TRBJ1-2, with D tentatively TRBD1 (6 bases). V lost 5 bases, J lost 5 bases, and 12 bases lay in between. This CDR3 contains 13 residues. CDR1 and CDR2 from the germline V gene are LNHDA and SQIVND (reference sequence). Written as DNA, the CDR3 is TGTGCCAGTAGTTCCGGGACACAGTATGGCTACACCTTC. This gives the protein CASSSGTQYGYTF. The complete variable domain, with remaining parts taken from reference TRBV19 and TRBJ1-2, reads DGGITQSPKYLFRKEGQNVTLSCEQNLNHDAMYWYRQDPGQGLRLIYYSQIVNDFQKGDIAEGYSVSREKKESFPLTVTSAQKNPTAFYLCASSSGTQYGYTFGSGTRLTVV.

J is TRBJ1-4 and V is TRBV4-2, with a weak D call TRBD1 (6 bases). Trimming removed 0 bases from V and 11 bases from J, with 19 bases in between. This CDR3 has 16 residues. CDR1 and CDR2 (germline): LGHNA, YNFKEQ. The CDR3 DNA follows: TGTGCCAGCAGCCAAGATAGCGGACCCCGAGGGGGGAAACTGTTTTTT. Translation gives CASSQDSGPRGGKLFF.

This chain connects TRBV15 to TRBJ2-1, with TRBD2 matching over 11 bases. V lost 3 bases to trimming and J lost 10 bases; unmatched junction nucleotides: 5. The CDR3 spans 14 residues. Germline CDR1 LNHNV, CDR2 YYDKDF (reference sequence). CDR3 in amino acids: CATSSLAGGNEQFF. The CDR3 nucleotides read TGTGCCACCAGCAGCCTAGCGGGGGGTAACGAGCAGTTCTTC.

The chain carries TRBV28 and TRBJ1-5; D call uncertain. Germline CDR1 MDHEN, CDR2 SYDVKM. This CDR3 spans 16 amino acids. Trimming took off 2 bases at V and 4 bases at J, with 15 bases between the two ends. The CDR3 DNA reads TGTGCCAGCAGTTTACCCATGGCGCAGAATAATCAGCCCCAGCATTTT. Translating gives CASSLPMAQNNQPQHF. The full variable domain, completed using reference TRBV28 and TRBJ1-5, is DVKVTQSSRYLVKRTGEKVFLECVQDMDHENMFWYRQDPGLGLRLIYFSYDVKMKEKGDIPEGYSVSREKKERFSLILESASTNQTSMYLCASSLPMAQNNQPQHFGDGTRLSIL.

This chain links TRBV28 with TRBJ2-2; D possibly corresponds to TRBD1 (5 bases). This CDR3 is 12 amino acids long. V lost 5 bases to trimming and J lost 6 bases, with 7 bases between them. The germline gives CDR1 MDHEN, CDR2 SYDVKM. For the CDR3, the DNA is TGTGCCAGCAGTCGACAGCCCGGGGAGCTGTTTTTT. Its translation is CASSRQPGELFF.

The chain has TRBV27 and TRBJ2-7; 7 positions agree with TRBD1. CDR1 is MNHEY and CDR2 is SMNVEV in the germline V gene (reference sequence). The V and J ends lost 7 bases and 1 base, in that order; junction bases with no gene match: 7. The CDR3 runs 14 residues. The CDR3 region has the DNA TGTGCCAGCACCCACAGGGGACCTTCCTACGAGCAGTACTTC. As protein: CASTHRGPSYEQYF.

V and J are TRBV27 and TRBJ2-7, with D hard to call. The CDR3 covers 12 residues. CDR1 MNHEY and CDR2 SMNVEV come from the germline V gene (reference sequence). Trimming took 7 bases from V and 4 from J, leaving 11 bases between them. The CDR3 loop is CASKSVDYEQYF. In DNA form, the CDR3 reads TGTGCCAGCAAATCGGTGGATTACGAGCAGTACTTC.

This chain joins TRBV4-1 and TRBJ1-5, with TRBD1 matching 7 bases. Germline V gene data show CDR1 as MGHRA and CDR2 as YSYEKL. The CDR3 is 15 residues long. The junction had 5 bases not matched to a gene; V was cut back by 2 bases and J by 4 bases. CDR3 loop: CASSQTGQANQPQHF. CDR3 coding DNA: TGCGCCAGCAGCCAAACCGGACAGGCTAATCAGCCCCAGCATTTT.

The CDR3 nucleotides read TGTGCCAGCAGCACCCGACAGGGGCGTGCGGAGACCCAGTACTTC. Translating it yields CASSTRQGRAETQYF. The chain uses TRBV7-9 and TRBJ2-5, with 8 positions matching TRBD1. This CDR3 has 15 residues. Germline CDR1 and CDR2: SEHNR and FQNEAQ (reference sequence). The trim removed 5 bases at V and 5 bases at J, leaving 10 bases unmatched. Complete variable domain (other parts from reference TRBV7-9 and TRBJ2-5): DTGVSQNPRHKITKRGQNVTFRCDPISEHNRLYWYRQTLGQGPEFLTYFQNEAQLEKSRLLSDRFSAERPKGSFSTLEIQRTEQGDSAMYLCASSTRQGRAETQYFGPGTRLLVL.

The rearrangement joins TRBV6-5 to TRBJ2-7, with 9 bases identical to TRBD2. The CDR3 spans 19 residues. Germline-derived CDR1 and CDR2 are MNHEY and SVGAGI. The V gene end was trimmed by 0 bases and the J gene end by 2 bases; junction bases not matched to a gene: 14. CDR3 region: CASSYSAIAGAQGTYEQYF. The CDR3 DNA is TGTGCCAGCAGTTACTCGGCTATAGCGGGGGCCCAAGGAACCTACGAGCAGTACTTC.

This sequence joins TRBV29-1 and TRBJ1-4; 8 positions agree with TRBD1. The ends lost 2 bases at V and 0 bases at J; junction bases unmatched: 5. CDR3 length: 16 amino acids. Per the germline V gene, CDR1 is SQVTM and CDR2 is ANQGSEA. CDR3 sequence (DNA): TGCAGCGTTGAATTGGGACAGGCTGCAACTAATGAAAAACTGTTTTTT. Translation: CSVELGQAATNEKLFF.

The rearrangement links TRBV3-1 to TRBJ1-2; TRBD1 is a possible D gene (6 bases). Trimming took off 4 bases at V and 10 bases at J, with 10 bases between the two ends. Germline V CDR1 and CDR2: LGHDT, YNNKEL (reference sequence). The CDR3 runs to 11 residues. The DNA for the CDR3 is TGTGCCAGCAGCCTCAGGGGCGACTACACCTTC. Its protein is CASSLRGDYTF.

The V gene is TRBV25-1, the J gene TRBJ1-1; the D is unclear. Trimming removed 1 base at V and 3 bases at J, with 12 bases between. Germline assignment: CDR1 MGHDK and CDR2 SYGVNS. This CDR3 region has 15 residues. CDR3 nucleotides: TGTGCCAGCAGTGAATGGGAGGGAGTGTACACTGAAGCTTTCTTT. This codes for CASSEWEGVYTEAFF.

J is TRBJ2-2 and V is TRBV30; D may correspond to TRBD1 or TRBD2 (5 bases each). Trimming stripped 5 bases from V and 1 base from J, with 29 bases between. CDR1 and CDR2 from the germline V gene are GTSNPN and SVGIG (reference sequence). The CDR3 length is 20 residues. CDR3 protein: CAWVGWDGDPTPLNTGELFF. As DNA, the CDR3 is TGTGCCTGGGTGGGATGGGACGGGGATCCTACTCCTCTGAACACCGGGGAGCTGTTTTTT.

The CDR3 DNA reads TGTGCCACCAGCGGGGGGGGACTAGCTGGGACAGATACGCAGTATTTT. This gives the protein CATSGGGLAGTDTQYF. V and J are TRBV15 and TRBJ2-3, with 9 bases identical to TRBD2. J gave up 3 bases and V 5 bases, and 9 bases lay outside the gene matches. From germline, CDR1 is LNHNV and CDR2 YYDKDF (reference sequence). The CDR3 has 16 amino acids.

The chain has TRBV4-1 and TRBJ2-1; 10 positions match TRBD1. V was clipped by 4 bases and J by 5 bases; unmatched bases: 5. This CDR3 comprises 15 residues. The germline V gene encodes CDR1 MGHRA and CDR2 YSYEKL. The CDR3 here is CASSLSGTGDNEQFF. The CDR3 DNA is TGCGCCAGCAGCCTCTCCGGGACAGGGGACAATGAGCAGTTCTTC.

This clonotype came up a few times. This rearrangement joins TRBV10-3 to TRBJ2-1; TRBD2 matches 8 bases. The junction had 15 bases not matched to a gene; V was cut back by 8 bases and J by 6 bases. Germline V gene data show CDR1 as ENHRY and CDR2 as SYGVKD. The CDR3 extends over 16 amino acids. CDR3 coding DNA: TGTGCCATCCACACTAGCGGCGCAGAGGGGCCCAATGAGCAGTTCTTC. Translation gives CAIHTSGAEGPNEQFF.